The 22 T cell receptor beta chains presented below share a single source sample, sequenced in a study of cytotoxic CD8 clonotypes in ibrutinib-treated CLL. Method: immunoSEQ multiplex PCR; TCRdb's copy keeps in-frame clones and lacks some. The sample includes about 84,000 clones, 85% to 90% seen only once; the top ten take around 5%. Source: PBMCs, taken before ibrutinib treatment. The source of these receptors is a human donor with chronic lymphocytic leukemia.

The chain couples TRBV29-1 to TRBJ1-1; a weak D match, TRBD1 (6 bases). The CDR3 covers 14 residues. Looked up from germline, CDR1 is SQVTM and CDR2 is ANQGSEA. V was clipped by 6 bases and J by 0 bases, with 14 bases between them. The CDR3 loop is CSVLQGPMNTEAFF. CDR3 sequence (DNA): TGCAGCGTCCTACAGGGTCCCATGAACACTGAAGCTTTCTTT.

This chain joins TRBV30 and TRBJ2-1; D is ambiguous. The CDR3 consists of 14 residues. The germline V gene has CDR1 GTSNPN and CDR2 SVGIG (reference sequence). V lost 0 bases to trimming and J lost 8 bases, with 14 bases between them. This CDR3 reads CAWSVGQPNDEQFF. CDR3 DNA: TGTGCCTGGAGTGTAGGGCAGCCAAATGATGAGCAGTTCTTC.

The chain employs TRBV11-2 and TRBJ2-4, with TRBD1 matching over 7 bases. The CDR3 has 17 residues. The germline CDR1 and CDR2 sequences are SGHAT and FQNNGV. The J segment lost 6 bases and the V segment lost 2 bases, leaving 13 bases of the junction unmatched. CDR3 DNA: TGTGCCAGCAGCTTAAGTGTAGGGGGCGGCGGAGGAAACATTCAGTACTTC. This sequence encodes CASSLSVGGGGGNIQYF.

This clone showed up just a few times. The gene calls are TRBV7-6 and TRBJ2-2, with D possibly being TRBD2 (6 bases). Germline-derived CDR1 and CDR2 are SGHVS and FNYEAQ. Trimming left V 2 bases short and J 7 bases short, with 14 bases between. The CDR3 has 15 amino acids. CDR3 loop: CASSLSRGDNGELFF. The CDR3 nucleotides read TGTGCCAGCAGCTTATCGCGGGGTGATAACGGGGAGCTGTTTTTT.

The chain is built from TRBV5-6 and TRBJ2-7, with TRBD1 matching over 11 bases. This CDR3 comprises 13 residues. Germline V lookup: CDR1 SGHDT, CDR2 YYEEEE. Trimming at V came to 8 bases and at J to 5 bases, leaving 6 bases not matched to a gene. CDR3 amino acids: CARWDRGSHEQYF. As DNA, the CDR3 is TGTGCCAGATGGGACAGGGGGTCCCACGAGCAGTACTTC.

The CDR3 loop reads CASSPGAETGELFF. The CDR3 DNA follows: TGTGCCAGCAGCCCCGGGGCGGAAACCGGGGAGCTGTTTTTT. The V call is TRBV11-3, the J call TRBJ2-2; D might be TRBD1 or TRBD2, each matching 5 bases. The CDR3 loop spans 14 amino acids. The germline CDR1 and CDR2 sequences are SGHNT and YENEEA. The V end was cut by 5 bases, the J end by 5 bases, with 12 bases between.

CDR3 sequence: CASRPRGREAFF. The CDR3 nucleotides read TGTGCCAGCAGGCCGAGGGGGCGTGAAGCTTTCTTT. This chain joins TRBV6-5 and TRBJ1-1; 7 bases match TRBD1. CDR1 is MNHEY, CDR2 SVGAGI, per germline. There are 12 residues in the CDR3. With V trimmed by 6 bases and J by 7 bases, 5 bases remained unmatched.

CDR3 protein: CASSMWAGDGNEQFF. DNA of the CDR3: TGTGCCAGTAGTATGTGGGCGGGAGACGGCAATGAGCAGTTCTTC. The genes are TRBV19 and TRBJ2-1; 7 nucleotides agree with TRBD2. The CDR3 is 15 amino acids. Looked up from germline, CDR1 is LNHDA and CDR2 is SQIVND (reference sequence). Germline trimming cut 3 bases from V and 6 bases from J; bases unmatched to any gene: 8.

The chain joins TRBV7-3 to TRBJ2-5; D may be TRBD1 (8 bases). Germline lookup yields CDR1 SGHTA and CDR2 FQGTGA. CDR3 length: 14 residues. The V gene lost 5 bases and the J gene lost 5 bases, with 15 bases spanning the gap. The CDR3 DNA sequence: TGTGCCAGCAGCCCCGACAGGGGAGGGGAGACCCAGTACTTC. Residues: CASSPDRGGETQYF.

The genes are TRBV2 and TRBJ2-5; D might be TRBD2 (6 bases). V was shortened by 6 bases and J by 4 bases, with 6 bases between the two germline ends. Germline V gene data show CDR1 as SNHLY and CDR2 as FYNNEI. This CDR3 spans 11 amino acids. As DNA, the CDR3 is TGTGCCAGCAGGGGGGGAGAGACCCAGTACTTC. Its protein product is CASRGGETQYF. The full variable domain, with the rest looked up from reference TRBV2 and TRBJ2-5, is EPEVTQTPSHQVTQMGQEVILRCVPISNHLYFYWYRQILGQKVEFLVSFYNNEISEKSEIFDDQFSVERPDGSNFTLKIRSTKLEDSAMYFCASRGGETQYFGPGTRLLVL.

The V gene is TRBV7-2, the J gene TRBJ1-5; tentatively, D is TRBD1 (5 bases). V lost 4 bases, J lost 6 bases, and 10 bases lay in between. The CDR3 extends over 13 amino acids. Germline lookup yields CDR1 SGHTA and CDR2 FQGNSA. The DNA for the CDR3 is TGTGCCAGCAGCTCCAGGGCACTTCAGCCCCAGCATTTT. This translates into CASSSRALQPQHF.

The chain uses TRBV2 and TRBJ2-3; possibly TRBD2 for D (6 bases). Trimming pared 6 bases from V and 5 bases from J, leaving 12 bases between. Germline V gene lookup returns CDR1 SNHLY and CDR2 FYNNEI. This CDR3 has 13 amino acids. CDR3 residues: CASSLLRGDTQYF. The CDR3 DNA reads TGTGCCAGCAGCCTACTGCGGGGAGATACGCAGTATTTT.

V and J are TRBV6-1 and TRBJ2-3; a weak D match, TRBD1 (5 bases). CDR3 length: 15 residues. Germline V gene data show CDR1 as MNHNS and CDR2 as SASEGT. The ends were cut back, 1 base at V and 2 bases at J, with 10 bases in the middle. The CDR3 loop is CASSEGRQLTDTQYF. CDR3 in DNA: TGTGCCAGCAGTGAAGGGCGACAGCTCACAGATACGCAGTATTTT.

This sequence joins TRBV2 and TRBJ2-6; 8 bases map to TRBD2. V gave up 3 bases and J gave up 2 bases; unmatched junction bases: 9. CDR1 and CDR2 from the germline V gene are SNHLY and FYNNEI. CDR3 length: 18 amino acids. The chain's CDR3 is CASSEFGGGRTGANVLTF. CDR3 in DNA: TGTGCCAGCAGTGAGTTCGGAGGCGGGAGGACTGGGGCCAACGTCCTGACTTTC.

V is TRBV19 and J is TRBJ2-1, with 9 positions matching TRBD2. Trimming cost V 7 bases and J 7 bases; bases outside gene matches: 2. The CDR3 is made up of 12 amino acids. CDR1 is LNHDA and CDR2 is SQIVND in the germline V gene (reference sequence). CDR3 residues: CASKTSGNEQFF. The DNA of the CDR3 is TGTGCCAGTAAGACTAGCGGTAATGAGCAGTTCTTC.

This clone was detected once. V is TRBV5-4 and J is TRBJ2-7; D not resolved. Trimming left V 7 bases short and J 2 bases short, with 16 bases between. The CDR3 loop spans 14 amino acids. CDR1 and CDR2 from the germline V gene are SGHNT and YYREEE (reference sequence). The CDR3 sequence is CASSPSQLAYEQYF. The CDR3 nucleotides are TGTGCCAGCTCGCCGAGCCAGTTGGCCTACGAGCAGTACTTC.

This clone was seen once. The CDR3 nucleotides are TGTGCCAGCACCCTAGCACAACGGGACACCGGGGAGCTGTTTTTT. The encoded protein is CASTLAQRDTGELFF. The chain combines TRBV6-6 with TRBJ2-2; D might be TRBD2 (5 bases). The V end was cut by 7 bases, the J end by 3 bases, with 15 bases between. Germline loops: CDR1 MNHNY, CDR2 SVGAGI (reference sequence). CDR3 length equals 15 residues.

This clone was seen a few times. The chain combines TRBV9 with TRBJ2-5, with TRBD2 as a possible D gene (5 bases). Trimming took off 3 bases at V and 6 bases at J, with 15 bases between the two ends. The germline CDR1 and CDR2 sequences are SGDLS and YYNGEE. CDR3 size: 14 residues. CDR3 sequence: CASSAQGLGQTQYF. The CDR3, as DNA: TGTGCCAGCAGCGCCCAAGGACTGGGCCAGACCCAGTACTTC.

This clone was seen a handful of times. The gene calls are TRBV18 and TRBJ1-2; 7 nucleotides match TRBD1. Germline V gene data show CDR1 as KGHSH and CDR2 as LQKENI. V dropped 4 bases and J dropped 2; count of bases not matched to a gene: 16. The CDR3 has 18 amino acids. The CDR3 loop reads CASSLWTGSNLLNYGYTF. The CDR3 region has the DNA TGTGCCAGCTCACTTTGGACAGGTTCTAATCTTCTGAACTATGGCTACACCTTC.

The chain uses TRBV2 and TRBJ2-7; TRBD1 agrees at 8 bases. The CDR3 has 13 amino acids. From germline, CDR1 is SNHLY and CDR2 FYNNEI. J gave up 0 bases and V 10 bases, and 5 bases lay outside the gene matches. CDR3 DNA: TGTGCCACGGGACAGGACCTCTCCTACGAGCAGTACTTC. This translates into CATGQDLSYEQYF.

This chain uses TRBV21-1 with TRBJ2-1; the D call of TRBD2 is as the table states it, not checked on the DNA. TRBV21-1 corresponds to a pseudogene. The CDR3 is 16 residues long. Here the CDR3 DNA reads TGTGCCCTTCCGGCTCGGGGCGGGAGTCTGGACAATGAGCAGTTCTTC. It is translated as CALPARGGSLDNEQFF.

The chain uses TRBV5-1 and TRBJ2-7; a weak D match, TRBD1 (6 bases). Trimming took 0 bases from V and 5 from J, leaving 9 bases between them. Germline V gene lookup returns CDR1 SGHRS and CDR2 YFSETQ. This CDR3 has 13 residues. CDR3: CASSLAQGHEQYF. The DNA for the CDR3 is TGCGCCAGCAGCTTGGCACAGGGCCACGAGCAGTACTTC.